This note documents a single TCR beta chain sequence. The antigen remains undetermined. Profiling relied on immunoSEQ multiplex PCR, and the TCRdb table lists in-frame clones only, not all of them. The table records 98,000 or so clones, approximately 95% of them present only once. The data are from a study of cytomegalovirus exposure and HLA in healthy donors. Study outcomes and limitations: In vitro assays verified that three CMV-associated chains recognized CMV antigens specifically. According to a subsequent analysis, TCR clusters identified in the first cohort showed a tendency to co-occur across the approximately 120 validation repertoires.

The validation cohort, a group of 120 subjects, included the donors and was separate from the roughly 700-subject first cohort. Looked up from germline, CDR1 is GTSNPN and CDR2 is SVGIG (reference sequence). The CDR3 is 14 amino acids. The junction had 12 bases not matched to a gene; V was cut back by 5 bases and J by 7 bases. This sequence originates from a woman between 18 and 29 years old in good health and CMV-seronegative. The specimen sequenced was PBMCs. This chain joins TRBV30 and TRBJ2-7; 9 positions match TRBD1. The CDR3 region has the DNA TGTGCCTGGCATCCGGGACAGGGCGTGGAGGAGCAGTACTTC. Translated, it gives CAWHPGQGVEEQYF.